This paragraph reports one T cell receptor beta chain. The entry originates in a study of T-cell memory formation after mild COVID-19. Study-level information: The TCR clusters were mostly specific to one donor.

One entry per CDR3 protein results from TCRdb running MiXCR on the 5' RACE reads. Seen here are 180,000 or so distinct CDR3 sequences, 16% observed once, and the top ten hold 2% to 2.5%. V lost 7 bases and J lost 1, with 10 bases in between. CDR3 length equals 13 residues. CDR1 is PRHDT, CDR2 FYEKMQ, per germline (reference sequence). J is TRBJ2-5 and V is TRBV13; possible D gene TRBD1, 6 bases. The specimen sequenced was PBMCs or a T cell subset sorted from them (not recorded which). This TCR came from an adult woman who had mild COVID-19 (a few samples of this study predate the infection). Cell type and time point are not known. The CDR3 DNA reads TGTGCCAGCACCGTGACAGGCCAAGAGACCCAGTACTTC. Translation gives CASTVTGQETQYF.